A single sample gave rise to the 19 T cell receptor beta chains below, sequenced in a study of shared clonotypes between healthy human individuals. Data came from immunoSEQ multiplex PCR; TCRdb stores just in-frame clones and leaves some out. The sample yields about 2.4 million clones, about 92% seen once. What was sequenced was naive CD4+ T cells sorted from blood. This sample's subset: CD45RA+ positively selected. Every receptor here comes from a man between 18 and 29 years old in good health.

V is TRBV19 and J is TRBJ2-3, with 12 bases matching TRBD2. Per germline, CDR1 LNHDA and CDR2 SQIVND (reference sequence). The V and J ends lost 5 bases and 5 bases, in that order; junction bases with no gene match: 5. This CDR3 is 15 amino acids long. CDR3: CASSQTSGSQDTQYF. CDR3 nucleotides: TGTGCCAGTAGTCAGACTAGCGGGAGCCAAGATACGCAGTATTTT.

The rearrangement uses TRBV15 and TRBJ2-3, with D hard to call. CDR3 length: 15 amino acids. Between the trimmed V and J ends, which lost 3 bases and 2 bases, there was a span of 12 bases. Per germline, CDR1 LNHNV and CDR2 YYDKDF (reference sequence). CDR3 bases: TGTGCCACCAGCAGGACTCGGACCCACACAGATACGCAGTATTTT. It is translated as CATSRTRTHTDTQYF.

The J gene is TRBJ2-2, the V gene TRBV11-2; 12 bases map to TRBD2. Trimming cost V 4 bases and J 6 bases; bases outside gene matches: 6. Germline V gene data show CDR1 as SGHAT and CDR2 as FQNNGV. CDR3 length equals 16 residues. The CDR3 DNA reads TGTGCCAGCAGCTCCTTGACTAGCGGGGGTTCCGGGGAGCTGTTTTTT. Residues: CASSSLTSGGSGELFF. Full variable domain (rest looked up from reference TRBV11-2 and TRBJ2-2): EAGVAQSPRYKIIEKRQSVAFWCNPISGHATLYWYQQILGQGPKLLIQFQNNGVVDDSQLPKDRFSAERLKGVDSTLKIQPAKLEDSAVYLCASSSLTSGGSGELFFGEGSRLTVL.

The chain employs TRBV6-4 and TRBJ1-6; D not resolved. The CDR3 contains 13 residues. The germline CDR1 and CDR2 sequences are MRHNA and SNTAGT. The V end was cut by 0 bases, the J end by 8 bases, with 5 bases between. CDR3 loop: CASSDSSDSPLHF. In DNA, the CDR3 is TGTGCCAGCAGTGACTCGAGTGATTCACCCCTCCACTTT.

Here the CDR3 DNA reads TGTGCCAGCAGCTTAGACAGTAATGAAAAACTGTTTTTT. Protein sequence: CASSLDSNEKLFF. The rearrangement links TRBV7-2 to TRBJ1-4; unclear D gene. The CDR3 spans 13 residues. Germline values: CDR1 SGHTA, CDR2 FQGNSA. V was cut by 1 base and J by 4 bases, with 4 bases left in between.

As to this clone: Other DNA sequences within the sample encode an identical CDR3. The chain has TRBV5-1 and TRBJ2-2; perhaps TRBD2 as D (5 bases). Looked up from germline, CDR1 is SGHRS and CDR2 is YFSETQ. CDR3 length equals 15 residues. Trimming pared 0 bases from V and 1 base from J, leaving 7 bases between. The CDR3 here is CASSLAAGNTGELFF. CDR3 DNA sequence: TGCGCCAGCAGCTTGGCGGCGGGGAACACCGGGGAGCTGTTTTTT.

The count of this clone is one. This CDR3 is CASSHTEGEPGALHF. The CDR3 bases are TGTGCCAGCAGCCACACCGAGGGGGAACCGGGGGCCCTCCACTTT. The chain carries TRBV9 and TRBJ1-6, with D perhaps TRBD1 (6 bases). CDR3 length: 15 residues. CDR1 is SGDLS, CDR2 YYNGEE, per germline. V was clipped by 4 bases and J by 14 bases, with 22 bases between them.

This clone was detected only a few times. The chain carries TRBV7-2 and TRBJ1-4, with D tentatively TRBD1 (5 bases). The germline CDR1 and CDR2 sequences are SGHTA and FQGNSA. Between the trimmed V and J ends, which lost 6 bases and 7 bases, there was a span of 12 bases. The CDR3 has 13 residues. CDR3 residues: CASRLTGSEKLFF. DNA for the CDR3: TGTGCCAGCAGATTAACAGGTTCTGAAAAACTGTTTTTT.

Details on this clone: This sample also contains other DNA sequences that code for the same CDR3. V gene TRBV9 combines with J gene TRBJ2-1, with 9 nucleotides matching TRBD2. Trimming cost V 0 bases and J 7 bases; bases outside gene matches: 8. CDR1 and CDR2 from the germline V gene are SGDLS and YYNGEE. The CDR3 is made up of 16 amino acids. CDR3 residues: CASSVVGSGGLNEQFF. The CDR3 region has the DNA TGTGCCAGCAGCGTAGTAGGTAGCGGGGGATTAAATGAGCAGTTCTTC.

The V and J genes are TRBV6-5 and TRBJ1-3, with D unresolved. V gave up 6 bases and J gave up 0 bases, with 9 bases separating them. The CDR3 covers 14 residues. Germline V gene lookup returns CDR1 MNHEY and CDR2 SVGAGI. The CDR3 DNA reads TGTGCCAGCAGGGCCGGCAGCTCTGGAAACACCATATATTTT. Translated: CASRAGSSGNTIYF.

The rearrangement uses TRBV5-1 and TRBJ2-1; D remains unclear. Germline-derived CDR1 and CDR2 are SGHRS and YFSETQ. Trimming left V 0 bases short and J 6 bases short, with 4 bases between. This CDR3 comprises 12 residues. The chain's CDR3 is CASSLVPNEQFF. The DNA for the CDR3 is TGCGCCAGCAGCTTGGTACCCAATGAGCAGTTCTTC.

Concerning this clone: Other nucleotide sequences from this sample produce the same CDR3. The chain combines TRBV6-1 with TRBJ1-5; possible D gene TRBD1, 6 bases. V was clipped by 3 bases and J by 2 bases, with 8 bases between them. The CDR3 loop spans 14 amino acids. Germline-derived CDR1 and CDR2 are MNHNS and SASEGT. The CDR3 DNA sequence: TGTGCCAGCAGTGAGAGACAGGGCAATCAGCCCCAGCATTTT. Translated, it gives CASSERQGNQPQHF.

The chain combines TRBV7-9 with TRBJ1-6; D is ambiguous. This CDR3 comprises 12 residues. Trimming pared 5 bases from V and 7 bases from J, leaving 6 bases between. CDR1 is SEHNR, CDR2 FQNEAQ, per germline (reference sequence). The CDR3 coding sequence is TGTGCCAGCAGCGGCGGCAATTCACCCCTCCACTTT. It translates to CASSGGNSPLHF.

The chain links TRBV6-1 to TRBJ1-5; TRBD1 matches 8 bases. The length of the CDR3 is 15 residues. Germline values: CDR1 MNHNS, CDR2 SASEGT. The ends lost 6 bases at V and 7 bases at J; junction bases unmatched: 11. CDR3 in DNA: TGTGCCAGCAGCGCCGGACAGGGCCTCGGGCAGCCCCAGCATTTT. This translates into CASSAGQGLGQPQHF.

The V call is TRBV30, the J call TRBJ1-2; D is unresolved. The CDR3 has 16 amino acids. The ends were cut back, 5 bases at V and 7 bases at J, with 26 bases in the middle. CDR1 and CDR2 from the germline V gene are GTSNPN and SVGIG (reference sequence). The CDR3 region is CAWLPPGTLWMGGYTF. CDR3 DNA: TGTGCCTGGCTTCCCCCGGGCACCCTCTGGATGGGTGGCTACACCTTC.

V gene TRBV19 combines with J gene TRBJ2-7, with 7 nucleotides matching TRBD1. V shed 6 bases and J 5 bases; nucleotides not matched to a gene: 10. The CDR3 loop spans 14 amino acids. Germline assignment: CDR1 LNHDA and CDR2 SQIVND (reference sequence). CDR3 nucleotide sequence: TGTGCCAGTAGCGGGACAGTCCAAATGGACGAGCAGTACTTC. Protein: CASSGTVQMDEQYF.

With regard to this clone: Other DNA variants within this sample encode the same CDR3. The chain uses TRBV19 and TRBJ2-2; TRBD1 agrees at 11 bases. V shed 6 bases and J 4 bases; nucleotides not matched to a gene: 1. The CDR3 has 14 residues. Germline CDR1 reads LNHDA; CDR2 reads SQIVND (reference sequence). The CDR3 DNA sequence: TGTGCCAGTAGAGGACAGGGGGCCACCGGGGAGCTGTTTTTT. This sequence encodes CASRGQGATGELFF.

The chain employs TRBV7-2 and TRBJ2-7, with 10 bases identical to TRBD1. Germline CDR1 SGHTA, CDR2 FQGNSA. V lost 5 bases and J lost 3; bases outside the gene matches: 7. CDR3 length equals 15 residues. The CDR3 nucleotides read TGTGCCAGCAGCGCTACTGGACAGGGGGGCTACGAGCAGTACTTC. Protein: CASSATGQGGYEQYF. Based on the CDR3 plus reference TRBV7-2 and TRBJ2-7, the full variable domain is GAGVSQSPSNKVTEKGKDVELRCDPISGHTALYWYRQSLGQGLEFLIYFQGNSAPDKSGLPSDRFSAERTGGSVSTLTIQRTQQEDSAVYLCASSATGQGGYEQYFGPGTRLTVT.

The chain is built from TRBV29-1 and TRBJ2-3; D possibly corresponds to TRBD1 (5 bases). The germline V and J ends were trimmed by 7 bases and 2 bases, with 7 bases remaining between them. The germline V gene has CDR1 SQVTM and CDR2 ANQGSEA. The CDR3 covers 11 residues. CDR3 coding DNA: TGCAGCGCGACAGCCACAGATACGCAGTATTTT. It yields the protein CSATATDTQYF.